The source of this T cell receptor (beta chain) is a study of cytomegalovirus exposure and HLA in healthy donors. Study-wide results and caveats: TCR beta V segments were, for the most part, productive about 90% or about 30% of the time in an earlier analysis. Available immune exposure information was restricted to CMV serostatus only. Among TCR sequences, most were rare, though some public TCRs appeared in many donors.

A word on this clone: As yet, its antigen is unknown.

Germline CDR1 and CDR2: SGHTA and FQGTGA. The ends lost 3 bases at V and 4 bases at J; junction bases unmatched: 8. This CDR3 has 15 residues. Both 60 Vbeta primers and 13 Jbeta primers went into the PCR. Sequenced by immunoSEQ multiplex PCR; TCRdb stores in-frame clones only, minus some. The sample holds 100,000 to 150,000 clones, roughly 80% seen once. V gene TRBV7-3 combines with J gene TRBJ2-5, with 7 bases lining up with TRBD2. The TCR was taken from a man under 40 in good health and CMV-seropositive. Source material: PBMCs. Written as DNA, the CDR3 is TGTGCCAGCAGCTTGGAAGGACTAGTATCAGAGACCCAGTACTTC. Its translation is CASSLEGLVSETQYF.